This TCR beta chain is from a study of human thymus T cells. Resections that were taken during corrective heart surgery supplied the thymus tissue. The CDR3 consists of 12 residues. Germline CDR1 and CDR2: MNHNS and SASEGT. V was trimmed by 6 bases and J by 6 bases, leaving 11 bases between them. The method was immunoSEQ multiplex PCR; TCRdb's version includes in-frame clones alone and lacks a portion of them. This sample carries tens of thousands of clones, over 85% of them seen once, and the ten largest clones take 0.034%. This chain links TRBV6-1 with TRBJ1-1; D gene unclear. Sequenced material: thymus tissue. The clonotype was recovered from a girl under three years old with a congenital heart defect but otherwise immunologically healthy. The CDR3 reads CASSPRPPEAFF. Written as DNA, the CDR3 is TGTGCCAGCAGCCCCCGCCCACCTGAAGCTTTCTTT.